The 3 T cell receptor beta chains below were found in one sample sequenced in a study of blood T cell repertoires in COVID-19. TCRdb's table, derived via immunoSEQ multiplex PCR, lists solely in-frame clones and lacks some. This sample yields hundreds of thousands of clones, of which more than 70% are seen a single time; approximately 3% belongs to the top ten. The specimen was peripheral blood. These receptors came from a woman aged 25-40 years with COVID-19, enrolled during active disease.

J is TRBJ2-7 and V is TRBV4-3, with D possibly being TRBD2 (6 bases). CDR3 size: 14 residues. CDR1 LGHNA and CDR2 YSLEER come from the germline V gene. Trimming took 0 bases from V and 6 from J, leaving 12 bases between them. The CDR3 nucleotides are TGCGCCAGCAGCCAAGATCCGGGGGACGGCGAGCAGTACTTC. This translates into CASSQDPGDGEQYF.

The V gene is TRBV19, the J gene TRBJ2-7, with TRBD1 identical over 8 bases. The CDR3 sequence is 14 residues long. After removal of 5 bases from V and 5 bases from J, the junction contained 8 bases not matched to a gene. Germline values: CDR1 LNHDA, CDR2 SQIVND (reference sequence). CDR3 nucleotide sequence: TGTGCCAGTAGTGTTGGTCAGGGGGCGAACGAGCAGTACTTC. Its translation is CASSVGQGANEQYF.

This chain uses TRBV2 with TRBJ2-2; a weak D match, TRBD1 (5 bases). Germline CDR1 and CDR2: SNHLY and FYNNEI. The CDR3 consists of 14 residues. Trimming took 7 bases from V and 3 from J, leaving 12 bases between them. For the CDR3, the DNA is TGTGCCAGCATGTGGGGCACAGACACCGGGGAGCTGTTTTTT. Amino acids: CASMWGTDTGELFF. Full variable domain (remainder filled in from reference TRBV2 and TRBJ2-2): EPEVTQTPSHQVTQMGQEVILRCVPISNHLYFYWYRQILGQKVEFLVSFYNNEISEKSEIFDDQFSVERPDGSNFTLKIRSTKLEDSAMYFCASMWGTDTGELFFGEGSRLTVL.